The sequence of this T cell receptor (beta chain) was determined in a study of cytomegalovirus exposure and HLA in healthy donors. Study findings and constraints: TCR beta chains numbering about 160 were designated cytomegalovirus-associated.

Primers: 60 Vbeta forward and 13 Jbeta reverse. The data were produced by immunoSEQ multiplex PCR, yet TCRdb's version contains in-frame clones alone and is incomplete. Among 130,000 to 150,000 clones listed, about three quarters were seen once. On this clone itself: Its cognate antigen is unknown.

With 6 bases clipped from V and 0 bases from J, the junction kept 6 bases outside the gene matches. CDR3 size: 16 residues. CDR1 and CDR2 (germline): SNHLY, FYNNEI. The sample was PBMCs. The V and J genes are TRBV2 and TRBJ2-7, with 12 bases lining up with TRBD2. This TCR was recovered from a male donor in good health and CMV-seronegative. The CDR3 protein is CASRGSSGRASYEQYF. Written as DNA, the CDR3 is TGTGCCAGCAGGGGTTCTAGCGGGAGGGCCTCCTACGAGCAGTACTTC.